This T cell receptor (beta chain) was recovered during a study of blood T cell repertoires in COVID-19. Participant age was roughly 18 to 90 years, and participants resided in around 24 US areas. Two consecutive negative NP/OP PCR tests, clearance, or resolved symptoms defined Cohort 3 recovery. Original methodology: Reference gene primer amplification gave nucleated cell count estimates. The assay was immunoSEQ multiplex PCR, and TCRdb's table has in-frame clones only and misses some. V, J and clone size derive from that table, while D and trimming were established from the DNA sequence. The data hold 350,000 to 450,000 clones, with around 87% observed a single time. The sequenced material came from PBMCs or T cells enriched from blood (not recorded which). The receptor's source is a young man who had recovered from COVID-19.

The CDR3: CASSLETGLNYGYTF. In DNA, the CDR3 is TGTGCCAGCAGCTTAGAGACAGGGCTCAACTATGGCTACACCTTC. The chain joins TRBV7-2 to TRBJ1-2, with 7 nucleotides matching TRBD1. V dropped 1 base and J dropped 2; count of bases not matched to a gene: 4. CDR1 is SGHTA, CDR2 FQGNSA, per germline. The CDR3 length is 15 residues.